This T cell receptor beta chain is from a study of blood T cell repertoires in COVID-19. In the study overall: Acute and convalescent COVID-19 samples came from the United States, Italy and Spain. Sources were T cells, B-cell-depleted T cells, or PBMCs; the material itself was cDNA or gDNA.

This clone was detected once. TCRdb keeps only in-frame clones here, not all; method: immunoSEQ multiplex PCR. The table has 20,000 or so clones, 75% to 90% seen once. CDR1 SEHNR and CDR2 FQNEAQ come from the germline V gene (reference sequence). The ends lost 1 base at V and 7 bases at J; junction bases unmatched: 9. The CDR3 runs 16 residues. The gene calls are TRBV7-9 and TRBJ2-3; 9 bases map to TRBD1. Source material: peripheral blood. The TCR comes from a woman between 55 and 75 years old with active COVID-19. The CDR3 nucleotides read TGTGCCAGCAGCTTAGGACAGGGGGGCACTACTTATACGCAGTATTTT. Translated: CASSLGQGGTTYTQYF.